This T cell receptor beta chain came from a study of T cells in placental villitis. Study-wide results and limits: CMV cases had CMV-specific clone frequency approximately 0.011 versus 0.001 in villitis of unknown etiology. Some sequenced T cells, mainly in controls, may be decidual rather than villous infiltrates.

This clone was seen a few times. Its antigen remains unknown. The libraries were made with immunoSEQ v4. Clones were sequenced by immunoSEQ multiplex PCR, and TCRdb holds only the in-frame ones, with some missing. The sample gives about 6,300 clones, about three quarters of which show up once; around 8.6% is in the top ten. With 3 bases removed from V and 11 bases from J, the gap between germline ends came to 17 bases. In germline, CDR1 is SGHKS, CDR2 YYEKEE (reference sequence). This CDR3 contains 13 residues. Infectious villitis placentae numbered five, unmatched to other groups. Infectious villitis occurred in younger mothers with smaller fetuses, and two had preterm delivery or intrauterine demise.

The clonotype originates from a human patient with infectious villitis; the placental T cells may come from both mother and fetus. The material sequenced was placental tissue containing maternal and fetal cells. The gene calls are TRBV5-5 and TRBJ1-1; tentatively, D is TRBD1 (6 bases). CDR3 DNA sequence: TGTGCCAGCAGCTCCGGGACAAGATCGTTGGCTTTCTTT. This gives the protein CASSSGTRSLAFF. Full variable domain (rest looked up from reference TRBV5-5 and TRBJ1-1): DAGVTQSPTHLIKTRGQQVTLRCSPISGHKSVSWYQQVLGQGPQFIFQYYEKEERGRGNFPDRFSARQFPNYSSELNVNALLLGDSALYLCASSSGTRSLAFFGQGTRLTVV.